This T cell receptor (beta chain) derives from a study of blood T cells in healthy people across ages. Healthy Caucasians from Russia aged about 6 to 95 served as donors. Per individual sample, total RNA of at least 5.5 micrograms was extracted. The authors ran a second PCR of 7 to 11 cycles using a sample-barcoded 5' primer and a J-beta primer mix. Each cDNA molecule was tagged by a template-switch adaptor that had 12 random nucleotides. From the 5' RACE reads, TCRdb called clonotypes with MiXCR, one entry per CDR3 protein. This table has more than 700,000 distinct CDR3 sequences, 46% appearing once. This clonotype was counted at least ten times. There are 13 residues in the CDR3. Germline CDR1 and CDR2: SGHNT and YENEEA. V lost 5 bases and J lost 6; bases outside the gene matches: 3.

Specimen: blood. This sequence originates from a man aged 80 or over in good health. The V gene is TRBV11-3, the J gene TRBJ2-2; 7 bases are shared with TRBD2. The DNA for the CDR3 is TGTGCCAGCAGCGTTACTAGCGCCGGGGAGCTGTTTTTT. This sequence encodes CASSVTSAGELFF.